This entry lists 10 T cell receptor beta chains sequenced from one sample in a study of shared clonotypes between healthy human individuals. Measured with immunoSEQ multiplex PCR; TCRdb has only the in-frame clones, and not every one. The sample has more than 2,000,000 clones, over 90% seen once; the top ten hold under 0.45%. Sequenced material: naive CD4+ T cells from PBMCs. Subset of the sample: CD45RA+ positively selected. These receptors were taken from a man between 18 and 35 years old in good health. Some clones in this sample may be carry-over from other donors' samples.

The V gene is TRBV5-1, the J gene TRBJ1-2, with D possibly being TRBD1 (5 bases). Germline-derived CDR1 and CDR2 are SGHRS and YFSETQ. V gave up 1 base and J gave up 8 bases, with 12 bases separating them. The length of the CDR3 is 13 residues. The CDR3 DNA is TGCGCCAGCAGCTTGACAGGTTCTTCGGGCTACACCTTC. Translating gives CASSLTGSSGYTF. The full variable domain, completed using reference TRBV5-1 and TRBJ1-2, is KAGVTQTPRYLIKTRGQQVTLSCSPISGHRSVSWYQQTPGQGLQFLFEYFSETQRNKGNFPGRFSGRQFSNSRSEMNVSTLELGDSALYLCASSLTGSSGYTFGSGTRLTVV.

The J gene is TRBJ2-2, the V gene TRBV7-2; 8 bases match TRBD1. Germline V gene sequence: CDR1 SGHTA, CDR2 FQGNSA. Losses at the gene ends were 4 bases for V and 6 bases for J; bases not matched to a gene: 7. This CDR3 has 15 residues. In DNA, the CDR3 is TGTGCCAGCAGCTCCCCAGGGGGCTTTGCCGGGGAGCTGTTTTTT. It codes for CASSSPGGFAGELFF.

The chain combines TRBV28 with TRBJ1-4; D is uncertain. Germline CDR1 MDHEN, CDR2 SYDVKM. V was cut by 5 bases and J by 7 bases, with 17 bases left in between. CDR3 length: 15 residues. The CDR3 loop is CASSPGRVLREKLFF. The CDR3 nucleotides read TGTGCCAGCAGTCCCGGACGGGTCCTGCGTGAAAAACTGTTTTTT.

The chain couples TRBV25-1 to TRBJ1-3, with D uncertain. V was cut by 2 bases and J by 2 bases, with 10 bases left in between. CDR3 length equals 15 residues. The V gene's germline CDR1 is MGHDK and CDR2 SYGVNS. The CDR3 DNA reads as TGTGCCAGCAGTGAACTTCGGACGGCTGGAAACACCATATATTTT. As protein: CASSELRTAGNTIYF.

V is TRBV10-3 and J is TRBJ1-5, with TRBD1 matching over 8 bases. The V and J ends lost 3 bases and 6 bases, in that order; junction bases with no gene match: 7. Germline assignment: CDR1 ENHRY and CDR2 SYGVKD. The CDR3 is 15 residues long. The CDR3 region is CAISEGAGGFQPQHF. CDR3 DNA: TGTGCCATCAGTGAAGGGGCAGGGGGCTTTCAGCCCCAGCATTTT.

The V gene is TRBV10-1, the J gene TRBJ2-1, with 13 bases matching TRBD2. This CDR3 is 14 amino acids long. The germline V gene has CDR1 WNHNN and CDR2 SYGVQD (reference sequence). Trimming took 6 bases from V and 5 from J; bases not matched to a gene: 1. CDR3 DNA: TGCGCCAGCAGCGGGACTAGCGGGAACAATGAGCAGTTCTTC. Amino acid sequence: CASSGTSGNNEQFF.

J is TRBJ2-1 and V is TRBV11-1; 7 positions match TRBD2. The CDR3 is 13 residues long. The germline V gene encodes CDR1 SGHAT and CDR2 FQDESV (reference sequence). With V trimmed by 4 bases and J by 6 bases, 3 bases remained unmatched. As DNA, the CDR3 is TGTGCCAGCAGCTGGGGACTATCCAATGAGCAGTTCTTC. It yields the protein CASSWGLSNEQFF.

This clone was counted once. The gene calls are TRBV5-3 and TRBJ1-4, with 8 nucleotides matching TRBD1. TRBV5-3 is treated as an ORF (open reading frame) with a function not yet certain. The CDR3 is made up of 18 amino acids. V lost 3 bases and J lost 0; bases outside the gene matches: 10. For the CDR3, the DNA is TGTGCCAGAAGCTCAGGGGGCGCAGGTTGGGCAACTAATGAAAAACTGTTTTTT. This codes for CARSSGGAGWATNEKLFF.

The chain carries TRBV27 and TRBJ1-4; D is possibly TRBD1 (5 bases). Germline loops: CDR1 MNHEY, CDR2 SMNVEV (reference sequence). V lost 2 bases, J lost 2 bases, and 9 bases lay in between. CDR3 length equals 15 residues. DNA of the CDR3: TGTGCCAGCAGTTTAGACAGACAGACTAATGAAAAACTGTTTTTT. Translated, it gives CASSLDRQTNEKLFF.

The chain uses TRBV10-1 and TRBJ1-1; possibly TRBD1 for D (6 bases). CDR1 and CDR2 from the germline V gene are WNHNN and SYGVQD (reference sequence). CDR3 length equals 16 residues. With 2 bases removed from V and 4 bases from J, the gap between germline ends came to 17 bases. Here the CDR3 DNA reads TGCGCCAGCAGTGAGCGAAACCGGGGGCCGGCCACTGAAGCTTTCTTT. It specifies CASSERNRGPATEAFF.